What follows are 27 T cell receptor beta chains derived from one specimen sequenced in a study of blood T cell repertoires in COVID-19. The assay was immunoSEQ multiplex PCR, and TCRdb's table has in-frame clones only and misses some. Of a few hundred thousand clones in the sample, roughly 88% were seen once. The sequencing input was PBMCs or T cells enriched from blood (not recorded which). All receptors derive from a woman aged 45-65 years who had recovered from COVID-19.

Turning to this clone: Relative to the germline gene, one junction end is altered; a read error may explain this. This chain connects TRBV20-1 to TRBJ1-2, with D possibly being TRBD1 (6 bases). The V gene's germline CDR1 is DFQATT and CDR2 SNEGSKA (reference sequence). The length of the CDR3 is 10 residues. CDR3 sequence reads: CSAQNRDTFF. Here the CDR3 DNA reads TGCAGTGCCCAAAACAGGGATACTTTCTTC.

This chain uses TRBV4-1 with TRBJ2-7; possibly TRBD2 for D (6 bases). The V end lost 2 bases, the J end lost 1 base, and 27 bases lay between the germline ends. Germline-derived CDR1 and CDR2 are MGHRA and YSYEKL. CDR3 length: 20 residues. CDR3: CASSQWMADPSGTPSYEQYF. In DNA, the CDR3 is TGCGCCAGCAGCCAATGGATGGCAGATCCTTCCGGGACTCCATCCTACGAGCAGTACTTC.

The chain employs TRBV28 and TRBJ1-1; no firm D call. The CDR3 sequence is 12 residues long. V lost 6 bases to trimming and J lost 3 bases, with 8 bases between them. Germline V CDR1 and CDR2: MDHEN, SYDVKM. The CDR3 sequence: CASRSQDTEAFF. The CDR3 bases are TGTGCCAGCAGATCACAAGACACTGAAGCTTTCTTT.

The chain carries TRBV5-4 and TRBJ2-1; 9 bases are shared with TRBD2. The V gene end was trimmed by 4 bases and the J gene end by 8 bases; junction bases not matched to a gene: 10. Germline CDR1 is SGHNT and CDR2 is YYREEE (reference sequence). There are 15 residues in the CDR3. CDR3 in amino acids: CASSRGLANEHEQFF. CDR3 coding DNA: TGTGCCAGCAGCAGGGGACTAGCCAACGAGCATGAGCAGTTCTTC.

The chain recombines TRBV6-5 with TRBJ1-5; weak D call: TRBD1 (5 bases). Germline-derived CDR1 and CDR2 are MNHEY and SVGAGI. The CDR3 is made up of 15 amino acids. Trimming removed 0 bases at V and 4 bases at J, with 10 bases between. CDR3 DNA sequence: TGTGCCAGCAGTTACTCGACAACAGGAAATCAGCCCCAGCATTTT. Amino acid sequence: CASSYSTTGNQPQHF.

This chain joins TRBV7-5 and TRBJ2-2; the DNA was not compared with TRBD2, the D call given in the table. TRBV7-5 is a pseudogene segment. The CDR3 totals 17 residues. As DNA, the CDR3 is TGTGCCAGAAGCTGGGAGACTAGCGGGATTGACACCGGGGAGCTGTTTTTT. Translating gives CARSWETSGIDTGELFF.

Only a few counts were recorded for this clone. The CDR3 sequence is CASSLEGHNSPLHF. CDR3 in DNA: TGCGCCAGCAGCTTGGAGGGGCACAATTCACCCCTCCACTTT. This chain joins TRBV5-1 and TRBJ1-6, with D possibly TRBD1 on 5 matching bases. The ends were cut back, 0 bases at V and 7 bases at J, with 8 bases in the middle. Germline V gene sequence: CDR1 SGHRS, CDR2 YFSETQ. The CDR3 runs 14 residues.

This clone was detected only a few times. This chain joins TRBV20-1 and TRBJ2-7; 9 bases are a match to TRBD2. The CDR3 spans 11 residues. Germline lookup yields CDR1 DFQATT and CDR2 SNEGSKA (reference sequence). The CDR3 DNA is TGCAGCCTAGCGGGAAGATACGAGCAGTACTTC. Protein: CSLAGRYEQYF.

V usage is TRBV5-1 and J usage is TRBJ1-3; no firm D call. The V end was cut by 4 bases, the J end by 0 bases, with 11 bases between. This CDR3 has 15 amino acids. Germline assignment: CDR1 SGHRS and CDR2 YFSETQ. The DNA of the CDR3 is TGCGCCAGCAGCCCAGGTAGTCCCTCTGGAAACACCATATATTTT. Translation gives CASSPGSPSGNTIYF.

The gene calls are TRBV7-9 and TRBJ2-2; TRBD2 matches 13 bases. Germline V gene sequence: CDR1 SEHNR, CDR2 FQNEAQ (reference sequence). The CDR3 length is 15 residues. With 5 bases clipped from V and 6 bases from J, the junction kept 3 bases outside the gene matches. CDR3 DNA sequence: TGTGCCAGCAGCACAGGGACTAGCGGGGCCGGGGAGCTGTTTTTT. Translated, it gives CASSTGTSGAGELFF.

The rearrangement uses TRBV2 and TRBJ2-7; 10 nucleotides align to TRBD1. V was clipped by 5 bases and J by 6 bases; unmatched bases: 7. The V gene's germline CDR1 is SNHLY and CDR2 FYNNEI. This CDR3 has 14 residues. CDR3 in amino acids: CASSTDRGRLEQYF. Here the CDR3 DNA reads TGTGCCAGCAGTACTGACAGGGGGCGGCTCGAGCAGTACTTC.

V is TRBV28 and J is TRBJ1-2; 8 nucleotides match TRBD1. Trimming at V came to 7 bases and at J to 0 bases, leaving 4 bases not matched to a gene. The CDR3 runs 14 residues. Germline values: CDR1 MDHEN, CDR2 SYDVKM. The DNA for the CDR3 is TGTGCCAGCACGGGGACAGGTTCTAACTATGGCTACACCTTC. This encodes CASTGTGSNYGYTF.

This sequence joins TRBV9 and TRBJ2-1, with D unresolved. Germline CDR1 and CDR2: SGDLS and YYNGEE. V gave up 0 bases and J gave up 1 base, with 8 bases separating them. This CDR3 contains 15 residues. The CDR3 DNA sequence: TGTGCCAGCAGCGTAGGGCAGAGGTCCTACAATGAGCAGTTCTTC. Its protein is CASSVGQRSYNEQFF.

In the case of this clone: Distinct nucleotide sequences in the sample also encode this CDR3. The chain employs TRBV19 and TRBJ2-1; possible D gene TRBD2, 6 bases. Germline V gene lookup returns CDR1 LNHDA and CDR2 SQIVND (reference sequence). The V gene lost 3 bases and the J gene lost 0 bases, with 12 bases spanning the gap. The CDR3 is 16 amino acids. CDR3 protein: CASSMGRGNSYNEQFF. CDR3 DNA: TGTGCCAGTAGTATGGGGCGGGGAAACTCCTACAATGAGCAGTTCTTC.

The CDR3 DNA reads TGTGCCAGCAGGCGGACAGGGCGAGGGCTATTGGGGGAGCAGTACTTC. Its protein product is CASRRTGRGLLGEQYF. The chain couples TRBV28 to TRBJ2-7; 8 nucleotides align to TRBD1. V shed 6 bases and J 7 bases; nucleotides not matched to a gene: 17. This CDR3 contains 16 residues. Germline loops: CDR1 MDHEN, CDR2 SYDVKM. Variable domain in full (rest from reference TRBV28 and TRBJ2-7): DVKVTQSSRYLVKRTGEKVFLECVQDMDHENMFWYRQDPGLGLRLIYFSYDVKMKEKGDIPEGYSVSREKKERFSLILESASTNQTSMYLCASRRTGRGLLGEQYFGPGTRLTVT.

This clone was observed a single time. The CDR3 reads CASSERGSYEQYF. CDR3 nucleotide sequence: TGTGCCAGCAGTGAACGGGGCTCCTACGAGCAGTACTTC. This chain uses TRBV25-1 with TRBJ2-7; perhaps TRBD2 as D (5 bases). V gave up 2 bases and J gave up 0 bases, with 5 bases separating them. CDR1 and CDR2 (germline): MGHDK, SYGVNS. The length of the CDR3 is 13 residues.

This CDR3 reads CAWRRGGGTTNEKLFF. As DNA, the CDR3 is TGTGCCTGGAGGCGCGGCGGGGGAACAACTAATGAAAAACTGTTTTTT. The chain employs TRBV30 and TRBJ1-4; D might be TRBD1 (5 bases). V was pared by 3 bases and J by 0 bases, with 14 bases between. The CDR3 extends over 16 amino acids. The germline V gene encodes CDR1 GTSNPN and CDR2 SVGIG (reference sequence).

J is TRBJ1-2 and V is TRBV6-1; D is undetermined. Trimming pared 2 bases from V and 4 bases from J, leaving 23 bases between. The CDR3 contains 18 residues. Germline V gene sequence: CDR1 MNHNS, CDR2 SASEGT. CDR3 loop: CASSEIRDLFTAGYGYTF. The CDR3 DNA is TGTGCCAGCAGTGAAATCCGAGATCTCTTTACCGCGGGCTATGGCTACACCTTC.

This clone was found once. The chain couples TRBV27 to TRBJ2-1; a weak D match, TRBD2 (6 bases). Trimming removed 2 bases from V and 3 bases from J, with 8 bases in between. The CDR3 loop spans 14 amino acids. The germline V gene has CDR1 MNHEY and CDR2 SMNVEV (reference sequence). CDR3 region: CASSLRRDYNEQFF. CDR3 in DNA: TGTGCCAGCAGTTTAAGGCGGGACTACAATGAGCAGTTCTTC.

The J gene is TRBJ1-5, the V gene TRBV6-5; the match to TRBD1 covers 7 bases. The CDR3 is made up of 15 amino acids. V was pared by 6 bases and J by 3 bases, with 8 bases of the junction left unmatched. CDR1 and CDR2 (germline): MNHEY, SVGAGI. The CDR3 sequence is CASRPDRASNQPQHF. The CDR3 nucleotides are TGTGCCAGCAGACCCGACAGGGCCTCCAATCAGCCCCAGCATTTT.

J is TRBJ2-7 and V is TRBV2, with 7 bases matching TRBD1. J gave up 2 bases and V 6 bases, and 13 bases lay outside the gene matches. From germline, CDR1 is SNHLY and CDR2 FYNNEI. The CDR3 spans 16 residues. The CDR3 DNA follows: TGTGCCAGCAGAGGTCCTTACAGGGGCCGCACCTACGAGCAGTACTTC. This encodes CASRGPYRGRTYEQYF.

The V call is TRBV3-1 (or the pseudogene TRBV3-2), the J call TRBJ2-5; D unclear. CDR1 is LGHDT and CDR2 is YNNKEL in the germline V gene (reference sequence). The CDR3 totals 14 residues. V dropped 2 bases and J dropped 5 bases, with 12 bases sitting between them. The CDR3 DNA reads as TGTGCCAGCAGCCAATCAGTGCAGTGGGAGACCCAGTACTTC. Its protein product is CASSQSVQWETQYF.

The CDR3 is CASRYSGSTDTQYF. DNA of the CDR3: TGTGCCAGCAGGTATAGCGGGAGCACAGATACGCAGTATTTT. The rearrangement uses TRBV6-5 and TRBJ2-3, with 7 bases aligning to TRBD2. Germline CDR1 reads MNHEY; CDR2 reads SVGAGI. This CDR3 is built from 14 residues. J gave up 0 bases and V 6 bases, and 3 bases lay outside the gene matches.

V and J are TRBV7-2 and TRBJ1-4, with 7 bases lining up with TRBD1. V dropped 6 bases and J dropped 3; count of bases not matched to a gene: 7. CDR1 and CDR2 (germline): SGHTA, FQGNSA. This CDR3 spans 15 amino acids. The CDR3 loop is CASSRWQGANEKLFF. CDR3 sequence (DNA): TGTGCCAGCAGTCGTTGGCAGGGGGCTAATGAAAAACTGTTTTTT.

The chain joins TRBV5-1 to TRBJ1-1; tentative D call: TRBD1 (5 bases). Trimming shortened V by 1 base and J by 5 bases, and 12 bases separated the two germline ends. CDR1 and CDR2 from the germline V gene are SGHRS and YFSETQ. This CDR3 spans 14 amino acids. CDR3 sequence: CASSLIRGETEAFF. The CDR3 coding sequence is TGCGCCAGCAGCTTGATTCGGGGGGAAACTGAAGCTTTCTTT.

This clone was seen once. The V call is TRBV19, the J call TRBJ2-1; 12 bases align to TRBD2. CDR3 length: 17 residues. Germline V gene sequence: CDR1 LNHDA, CDR2 SQIVND (reference sequence). J gave up 0 bases and V 2 bases, and 2 bases lay outside the gene matches. The CDR3 protein is CASSITSGRSSYNEQFF. The CDR3 nucleotides read TGTGCCAGTAGTATAACTAGCGGGAGGAGCTCCTACAATGAGCAGTTCTTC.

The rearrangement uses TRBV28 and TRBJ2-5; possibly TRBD2 for D (6 bases). CDR3 length: 15 residues. Germline assignment: CDR1 MDHEN and CDR2 SYDVKM. Deletions cut 8 bases from V and 2 bases from J, with 18 bases between. The CDR3 loop is CASLTLADTQETQYF. The CDR3 DNA follows: TGTGCCAGCCTCACCTTAGCGGACACTCAAGAGACCCAGTACTTC.